This T cell receptor (beta chain) was observed in a study of T cell responses to AZD1222 COVID-19 vaccine. V lost 5 bases to trimming and J lost 4 bases; unmatched junction nucleotides: 10. CDR3 length: 16 residues. Germline V gene sequence: CDR1 MNHEY, CDR2 SMNVEV (reference sequence). Repertoires were generated with immunoSEQ multiplex PCR, while TCRdb's copy carries only in-frame clones and drops some. The sample consists of roughly 150,000 clones, 92% of them appearing once. This material consisted of peripheral blood, taken 28 days after the second AZD1222 dose. The sequence came from an adult who received the AZD1222 COVID-19 vaccine. The chain joins TRBV27 to TRBJ1-1; 10 bases are shared with TRBD1. CDR3 amino acids: CASSPRQGARGTEAFF. CDR3 sequence (DNA): TGTGCCAGCAGTCCCCGACAGGGGGCGCGAGGCACTGAAGCTTTCTTT.